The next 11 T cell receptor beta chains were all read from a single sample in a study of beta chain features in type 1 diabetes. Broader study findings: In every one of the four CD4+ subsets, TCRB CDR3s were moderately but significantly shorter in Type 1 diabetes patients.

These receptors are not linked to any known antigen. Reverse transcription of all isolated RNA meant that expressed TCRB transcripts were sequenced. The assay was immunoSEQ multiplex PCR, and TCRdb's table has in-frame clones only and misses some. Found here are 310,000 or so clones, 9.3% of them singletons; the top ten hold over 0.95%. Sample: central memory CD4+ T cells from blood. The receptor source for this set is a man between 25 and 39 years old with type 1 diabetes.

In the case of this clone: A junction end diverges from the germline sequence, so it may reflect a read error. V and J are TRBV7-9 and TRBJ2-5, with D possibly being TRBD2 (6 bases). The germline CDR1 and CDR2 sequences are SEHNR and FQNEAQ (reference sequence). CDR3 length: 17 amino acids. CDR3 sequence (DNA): TGCGCCAGCAGCCAATCGAGCGGGCGCCGGGGGCAAGAGACCCAGTACTTC. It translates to CASSQSSGRRGQETQYF.

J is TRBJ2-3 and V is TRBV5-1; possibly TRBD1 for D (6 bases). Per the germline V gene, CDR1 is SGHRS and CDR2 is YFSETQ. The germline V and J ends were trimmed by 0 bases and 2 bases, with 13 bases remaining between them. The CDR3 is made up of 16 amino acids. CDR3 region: CASSLAEAGVTDTQYF. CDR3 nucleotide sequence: TGCGCCAGCAGCTTGGCCGAGGCAGGGGTCACAGATACGCAGTATTTT.

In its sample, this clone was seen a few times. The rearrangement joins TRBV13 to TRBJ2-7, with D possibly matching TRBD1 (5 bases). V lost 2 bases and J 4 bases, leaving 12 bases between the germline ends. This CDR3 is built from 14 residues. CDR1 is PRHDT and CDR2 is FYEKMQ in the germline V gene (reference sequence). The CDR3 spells CASSLRSGKYEQYF. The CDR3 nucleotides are TGTGCCAGCAGCTTAAGGTCAGGGAAATACGAGCAGTACTTC.

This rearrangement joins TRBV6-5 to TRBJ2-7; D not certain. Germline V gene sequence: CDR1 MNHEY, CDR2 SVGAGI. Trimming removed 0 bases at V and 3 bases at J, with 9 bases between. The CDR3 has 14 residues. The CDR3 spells CASSYSLSGYEQYF. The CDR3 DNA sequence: TGTGCCAGCAGTTACTCCCTGTCCGGCTACGAGCAGTACTTC.

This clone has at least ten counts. The CDR3: CAIKDTGANTEAFF. CDR3 coding DNA: TGTGCCATCAAGGATACAGGGGCGAACACTGAAGCTTTCTTT. The rearrangement uses TRBV10-3 and TRBJ1-1, with 7 bases fitting TRBD1. V was clipped by 7 bases and J by 1 base; unmatched bases: 6. CDR1 and CDR2 from the germline V gene are ENHRY and SYGVKD. The CDR3 has 14 residues.

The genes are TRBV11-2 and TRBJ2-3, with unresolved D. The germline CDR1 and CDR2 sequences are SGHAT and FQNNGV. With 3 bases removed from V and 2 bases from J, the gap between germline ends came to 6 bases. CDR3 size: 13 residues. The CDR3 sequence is CASSFQVTDTQYF. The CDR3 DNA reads TGTGCCAGCAGCTTTCAGGTCACAGATACGCAGTATTTT.

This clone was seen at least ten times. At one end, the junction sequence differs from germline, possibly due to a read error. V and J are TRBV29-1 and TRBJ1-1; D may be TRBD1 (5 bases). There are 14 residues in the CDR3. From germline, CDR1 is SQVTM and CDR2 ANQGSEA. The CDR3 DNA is TGCAGCGTTTCTGACAGTAGGTTGAACGCTGAAGCTTTCTTT. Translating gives CSVSDSRLNAEAFF.

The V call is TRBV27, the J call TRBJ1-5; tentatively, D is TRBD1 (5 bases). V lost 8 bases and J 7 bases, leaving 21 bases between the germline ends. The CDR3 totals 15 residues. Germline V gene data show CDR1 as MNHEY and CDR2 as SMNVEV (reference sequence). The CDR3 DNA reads TGTGCCAGCCTTAACCTGGGGACGGAGGACCAGCCCCAGCATTTT. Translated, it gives CASLNLGTEDQPQHF.

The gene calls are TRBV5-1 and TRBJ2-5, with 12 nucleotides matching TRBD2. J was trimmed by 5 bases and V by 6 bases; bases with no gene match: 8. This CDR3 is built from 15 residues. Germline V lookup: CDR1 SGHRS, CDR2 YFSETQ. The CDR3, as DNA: TGCGCCAGCAAAATTAGACTAGCGGGGGTGGAGACCCAGTACTTC. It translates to CASKIRLAGVETQYF.

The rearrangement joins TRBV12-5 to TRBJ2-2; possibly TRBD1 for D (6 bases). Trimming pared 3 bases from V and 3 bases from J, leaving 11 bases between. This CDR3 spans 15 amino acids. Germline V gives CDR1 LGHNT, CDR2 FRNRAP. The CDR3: CASGLGTIDTGELFF. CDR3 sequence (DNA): TGTGCTAGTGGTTTAGGGACAATAGACACCGGGGAGCTGTTTTTT.

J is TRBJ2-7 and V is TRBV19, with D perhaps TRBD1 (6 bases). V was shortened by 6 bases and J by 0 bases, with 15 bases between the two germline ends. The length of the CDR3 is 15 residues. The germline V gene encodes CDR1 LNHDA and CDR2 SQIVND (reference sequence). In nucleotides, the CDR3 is TGTGCCAGTAGCACCCGGGACAAATACTCCTACGAGCAGTACTTC. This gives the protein CASSTRDKYSYEQYF.